What follows are 5 T cell receptor beta chains derived from one specimen sequenced in a study of T cell responses to AZD1222 COVID-19 vaccine. TCRdb's table, derived via immunoSEQ multiplex PCR, lists solely in-frame clones and lacks some. The sample carries about 130,000 clones, 89% recorded once. Material: peripheral blood, obtained on day 0 of AZD1222 vaccination. These TCRs come from an adult in good health.

A single count supports this clone. The gene calls are TRBV6-5 and TRBJ2-1; 10 bases agree with TRBD2. Germline CDR1 reads MNHEY; CDR2 reads SVGAGI. CDR3 length: 15 residues. V trimming: 8 bases; J trimming: 11 bases; junction bases outside the gene matches: 15. The CDR3 DNA is TGTGCCAGCTGTTGGGCTAGCGGGAGTCTATGCCAGCAGTTCTTC. Protein product: CASCWASGSLCQQFF.

CDR3 sequence: CASSIWTSLKQFF. The CDR3 DNA follows: TGTGCCAGTAGTATCTGGACTAGCTTAAAGCAGTTCTTC. The chain has TRBV19 and TRBJ2-1; 8 bases are shared with TRBD2. The CDR3 spans 13 residues. The trim removed 3 bases at V and 11 bases at J, leaving 6 bases unmatched. Per the germline V gene, CDR1 is LNHDA and CDR2 is SQIVND (reference sequence).

V is TRBV18 and J is TRBJ2-7; 9 nucleotides line up with TRBD2. Germline CDR1 is KGHSH and CDR2 is LQKENI. CDR3 length: 15 amino acids. Trimming removed 4 bases from V and 2 bases from J; junction bases left unmatched: 6. In DNA form, the CDR3 reads TGTGCCAGCTCACTCAGACTAGCGGCCACCTACGAGCAGTACTTC. This gives the protein CASSLRLAATYEQYF.

This chain connects TRBV2 to TRBJ2-7, with D unclear. The CDR3 contains 13 residues. Trimming left V 3 bases short and J 3 bases short, with 9 bases between. Germline CDR1 reads SNHLY; CDR2 reads FYNNEI. The CDR3: CASSDGQNYEQYF. CDR3 sequence (DNA): TGTGCCAGCAGTGACGGTCAGAACTACGAGCAGTACTTC.

This clone was observed once. The CDR3 loop is CASSQSGNTIYF. CDR3 nucleotide sequence: TGTGCCAGTTCACAGTCTGGAAACACCATATATTTT. This chain links TRBV28 with TRBJ1-3, with D unclear. Deletions cut 9 bases from V and 1 base from J, with 7 bases between. CDR3 length: 12 amino acids. Per the germline V gene, CDR1 is MDHEN and CDR2 is SYDVKM. The variable domain in full, with the rest retrieved from reference TRBV28 and TRBJ1-3, is DVKVTQSSRYLVKRTGEKVFLECVQDMDHENMFWYRQDPGLGLRLIYFSYDVKMKEKGDIPEGYSVSREKKERFSLILESASTNQTSMYLCASSQSGNTIYFGEGSWLTVV.